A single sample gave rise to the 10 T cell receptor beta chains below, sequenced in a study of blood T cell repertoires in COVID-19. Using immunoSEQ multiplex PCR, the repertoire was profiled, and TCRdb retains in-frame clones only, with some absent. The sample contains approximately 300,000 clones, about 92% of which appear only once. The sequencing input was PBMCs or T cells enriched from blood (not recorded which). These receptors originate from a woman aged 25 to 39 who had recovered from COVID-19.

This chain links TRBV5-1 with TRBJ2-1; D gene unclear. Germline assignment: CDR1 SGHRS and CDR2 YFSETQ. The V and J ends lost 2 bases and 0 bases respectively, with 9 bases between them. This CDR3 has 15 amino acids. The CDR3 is CASSFGSSSYNEQFF. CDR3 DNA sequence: TGCGCCAGCAGCTTCGGTTCGAGCTCCTACAATGAGCAGTTCTTC.

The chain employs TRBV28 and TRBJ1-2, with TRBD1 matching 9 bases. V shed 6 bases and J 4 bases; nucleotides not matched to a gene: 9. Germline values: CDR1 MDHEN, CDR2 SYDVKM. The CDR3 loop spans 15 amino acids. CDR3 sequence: CASSTAGTGSYGYTF. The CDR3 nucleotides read TGTGCCAGCAGCACCGCCGGGACAGGGAGCTATGGCTACACCTTC.

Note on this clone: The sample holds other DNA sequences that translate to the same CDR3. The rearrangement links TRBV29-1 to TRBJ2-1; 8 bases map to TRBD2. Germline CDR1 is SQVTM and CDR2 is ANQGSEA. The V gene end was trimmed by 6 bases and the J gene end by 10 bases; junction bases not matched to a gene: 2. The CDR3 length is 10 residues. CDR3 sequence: CSVRLAEQFF. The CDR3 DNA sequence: TGCAGCGTCCGACTAGCGGAGCAGTTCTTC.

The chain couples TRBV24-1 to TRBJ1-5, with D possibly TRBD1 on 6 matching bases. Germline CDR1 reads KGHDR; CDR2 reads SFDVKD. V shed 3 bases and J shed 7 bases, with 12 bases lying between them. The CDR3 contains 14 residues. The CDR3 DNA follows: TGTGCCACCAGTGATCACAGGGAGCGGCAGCCCCAGCATTTT. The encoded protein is CATSDHRERQPQHF.

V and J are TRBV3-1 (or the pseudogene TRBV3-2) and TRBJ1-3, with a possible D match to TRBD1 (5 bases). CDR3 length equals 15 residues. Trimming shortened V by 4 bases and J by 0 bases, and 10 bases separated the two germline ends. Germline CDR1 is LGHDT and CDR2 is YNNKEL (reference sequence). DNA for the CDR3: TGTGCCAGCAGCCTAGGAGGGGCCTCTGGAAACACCATATATTTT. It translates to CASSLGGASGNTIYF.

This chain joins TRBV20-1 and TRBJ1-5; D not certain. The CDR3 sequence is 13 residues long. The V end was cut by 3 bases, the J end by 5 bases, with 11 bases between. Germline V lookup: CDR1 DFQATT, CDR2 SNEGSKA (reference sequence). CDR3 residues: CSASPLGDQPQHF. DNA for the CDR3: TGCAGTGCTAGTCCTTTAGGAGATCAGCCCCAGCATTTT.

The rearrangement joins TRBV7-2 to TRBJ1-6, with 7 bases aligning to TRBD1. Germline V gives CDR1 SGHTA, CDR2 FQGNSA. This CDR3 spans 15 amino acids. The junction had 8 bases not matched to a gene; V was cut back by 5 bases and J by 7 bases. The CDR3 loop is CASSSRTGGNSPLHF. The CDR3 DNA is TGTGCCAGCAGCAGCCGGACAGGTGGGAATTCACCCCTCCACTTT.

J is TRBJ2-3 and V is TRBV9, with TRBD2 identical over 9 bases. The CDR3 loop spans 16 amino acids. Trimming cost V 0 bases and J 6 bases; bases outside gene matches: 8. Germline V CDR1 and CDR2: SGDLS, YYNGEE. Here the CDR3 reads CASSVGLAGSSDTQYF. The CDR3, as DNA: TGTGCCAGCAGCGTAGGCCTAGCGGGAAGTTCTGATACGCAGTATTTT.

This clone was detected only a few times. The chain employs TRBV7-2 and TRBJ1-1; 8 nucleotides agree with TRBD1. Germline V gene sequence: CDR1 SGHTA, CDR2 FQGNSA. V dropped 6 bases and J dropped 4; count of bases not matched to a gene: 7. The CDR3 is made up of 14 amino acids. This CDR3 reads CASSLPGGRTEAFF. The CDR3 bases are TGTGCCAGCAGTCTACCAGGGGGCCGCACTGAAGCTTTCTTT. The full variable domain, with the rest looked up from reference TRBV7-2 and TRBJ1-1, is GAGVSQSPSNKVTEKGKDVELRCDPISGHTALYWYRQSLGQGLEFLIYFQGNSAPDKSGLPSDRFSAERTGGSVSTLTIQRTQQEDSAVYLCASSLPGGRTEAFFGQGTRLTVV.

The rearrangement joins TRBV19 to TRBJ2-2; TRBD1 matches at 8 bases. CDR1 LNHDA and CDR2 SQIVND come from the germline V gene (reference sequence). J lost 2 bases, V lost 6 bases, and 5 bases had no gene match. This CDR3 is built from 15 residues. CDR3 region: CASRRGQDNTGELFF. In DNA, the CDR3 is TGTGCCAGTAGGAGGGGACAGGATAACACCGGGGAGCTGTTTTTT.